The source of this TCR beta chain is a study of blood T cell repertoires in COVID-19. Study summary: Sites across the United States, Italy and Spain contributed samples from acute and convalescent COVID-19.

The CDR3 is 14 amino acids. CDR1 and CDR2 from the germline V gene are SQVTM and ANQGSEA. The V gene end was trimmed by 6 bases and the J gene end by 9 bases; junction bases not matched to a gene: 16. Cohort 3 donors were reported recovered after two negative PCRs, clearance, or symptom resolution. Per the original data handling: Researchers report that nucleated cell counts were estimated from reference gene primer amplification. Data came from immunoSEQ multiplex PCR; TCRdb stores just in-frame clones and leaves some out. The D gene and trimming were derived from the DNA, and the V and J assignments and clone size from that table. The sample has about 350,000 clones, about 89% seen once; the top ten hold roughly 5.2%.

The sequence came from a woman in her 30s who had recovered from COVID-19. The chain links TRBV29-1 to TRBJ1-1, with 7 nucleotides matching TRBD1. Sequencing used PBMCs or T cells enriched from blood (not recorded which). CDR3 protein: CSVHPRQGQIKAFF. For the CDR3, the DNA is TGCAGCGTCCACCCCAGGCAGGGACAGATTAAAGCTTTCTTT.